Listed below are T cell receptor beta chains from one sample, sequenced in a study of blood T cell repertoires in COVID-19. Produced via immunoSEQ multiplex PCR; TCRdb's table is partial and in-frame only. The data hold 200,000 or so clones, with about 84% observed a single time. The sequencing input was PBMCs or T cells enriched from blood (not recorded which). The receptors stem from a woman aged 40 to 55 with acute COVID-19. The CDR3 runs from the conserved cysteine through the conserved F or W. The D gene is left open where the match is weak. A clone size is listed for some rows: how often the clone was seen (once, few, many), or a class if it is expanded.

V gene: TRBV12-3/TRBV12-4; clone size: -; D gene: -; J gene: TRBJ1-1; CDR3 DNA: TGTGCCAGCGAAGCGGAGGACACTGAAGCTTTCTTT; CDR3 protein: CASEAEDTEAFF
V gene: TRBV2; clone size: -; D gene: -; J gene: TRBJ1-1; CDR3 DNA: TGTGCCAGCAGTGAAAACCCCTTGGGCAGTGAAGCTTTCTTT; CDR3 protein: CASSENPLGSEAFF
V gene: TRBV30; clone size: -; D gene: -; J gene: TRBJ1-2; CDR3 DNA: TGTGCCTGGAGTGTCACCACGGGAGGTCCGAGTGGCTACACCTTC; CDR3 protein: CAWSVTTGGPSGYTF
V gene: TRBV28; clone size: -; D gene: -; J gene: TRBJ1-5; CDR3 DNA: TGTGCCAGCAGTTTAGTCGGGGTTGTTGGCAATCAGCCCCAGCATTTT; CDR3 protein: CASSLVGVVGNQPQHF
V gene: TRBV9; clone size: -; D gene: TRBD1; J gene: TRBJ1-4; CDR3 DNA: TGTGCCAGCAGCGTGGCCGGGACAGGCAATGAAAAACTGTTTTTT; CDR3 protein: CASSVAGTGNEKLFF
V gene: TRBV9; clone size: few; D gene: TRBD1; J gene: TRBJ1-2; CDR3 DNA: TGTGCCAGCAGCTCGACAGGGGCTTACTATGGCTACACCTTC; CDR3 protein: CASSSTGAYYGYTF
V gene: TRBV28; clone size: -; D gene: -; J gene: TRBJ1-1; CDR3 DNA: TGTGCCAGCAGTATGACAGGATCCCCGAACACTGAAGCTTTCTTT; CDR3 protein: CASSMTGSPNTEAFF
V gene: TRBV27; clone size: -; D gene: TRBD2; J gene: TRBJ2-1; CDR3 DNA: TGTGCCAGCAGTTTCGCTAGCGGACACAATGAGCAGTTCTTC; CDR3 protein: CASSFASGHNEQFF
V gene: TRBV7-9; clone size: -; D gene: -; J gene: TRBJ2-7; CDR3 DNA: TGTGCCAGCAGCTTCGAGGGAGCGGAGCAGTACTTC; CDR3 protein: CASSFEGAEQYF
V gene: TRBV27; clone size: -; D gene: -; J gene: TRBJ2-2; CDR3 DNA: TGTGCCAGCCAGAGAGGAGTTTACACCGGGGAGCTGTTTTTT; CDR3 protein: CASQRGVYTGELFF
V gene: TRBV6-2/TRBV6-3; clone size: -; D gene: -; J gene: TRBJ1-2; CDR3 DNA: TGTGCCAGCAGTCCCCTGGTGGCAGGAGGCGACTATGGCTACACCTTC; CDR3 protein: CASSPLVAGGDYGYTF
V gene: TRBV2; clone size: -; D gene: TRBD1; J gene: TRBJ1-2; CDR3 DNA: TGTGCCAGCAGTGACAGGGGGAACTATGGCTACACCTTC; CDR3 protein: CASSDRGNYGYTF
V gene: TRBV25-1; clone size: -; D gene: TRBD2; J gene: TRBJ2-3; CDR3 DNA: TGTGCCAGCGCGGGACTAGCGGACACAGATACGCAGTATTTT; CDR3 protein: CASAGLADTDTQYF
V gene: TRBV19; clone size: -; D gene: TRBD2; J gene: TRBJ2-1; CDR3 DNA: TGTGCCAGCGGGCAGCGGGGGGGCTCGGATGAGCAGTTCTTC; CDR3 protein: CASGQRGGSDEQFF
V gene: TRBV29-1; clone size: -; D gene: -; J gene: TRBJ1-2; CDR3 DNA: TGCAGCGTTCAGGAGGGCCTTGCGGGGTACACCTTC; CDR3 protein: CSVQEGLAGYTF
V gene: TRBV7-9; clone size: -; D gene: TRBD2; J gene: TRBJ2-2; CDR3 DNA: TGTGCCAGCAGCTTGACGAGCGGGGGCACCGGGGAGCTGTTTTTT; CDR3 protein: CASSLTSGGTGELFF
V gene: TRBV2; clone size: -; D gene: -; J gene: TRBJ2-7; CDR3 DNA: TGTGCCAGCAGTGAACGCCTAGCTGGAGGGGTTAACTACGAGCAGTACTTC; CDR3 protein: CASSERLAGGVNYEQYF
V gene: TRBV7-3; clone size: many; D gene: -; J gene: TRBJ1-3; CDR3 DNA: TGTGCCAGCAGCGTCGGCTCTGGAAACACCATATATTTT; CDR3 protein: CASSVGSGNTIYF
V gene: TRBV9; clone size: -; D gene: TRBD2; J gene: TRBJ2-1; CDR3 DNA: TGTGCCAGCAGCCCGGGACTAGCGGTCTACAATGAGCAGTTCTTC; CDR3 protein: CASSPGLAVYNEQFF
V gene: TRBV5-1; clone size: -; D gene: TRBD1; J gene: TRBJ2-5; CDR3 DNA: TGCGCCAGCAGCACCCGGGACAGGGGAGAGACCCAGTACTTC; CDR3 protein: CASSTRDRGETQYF
V gene: TRBV10-2; clone size: many; D gene: -; J gene: TRBJ2-2; CDR3 DNA: TGCGCCAGCAGTGAGTCAGGACTGACCGGGGAGCTGTTTTTT; CDR3 protein: CASSESGLTGELFF
V gene: TRBV4-1; clone size: -; D gene: TRBD2; J gene: TRBJ2-7; CDR3 DNA: TGCGCCAGCAGCCAATCTCCCGGGACTAGCTACGAGCAGTACTTC; CDR3 protein: CASSQSPGTSYEQYF
V gene: TRBV7-8; clone size: -; D gene: TRBD1; J gene: TRBJ1-4; CDR3 DNA: TGTGCCAGCAGCTTGGGACAGGGGGCAGTTGAAAAACTGTTTTTT; CDR3 protein: CASSLGQGAVEKLFF
V gene: TRBV19; clone size: -; D gene: -; J gene: TRBJ2-5; CDR3 DNA: TGTGCCAGTAGCGTAGAGGGAAGCGAGACCCAGTACTTC; CDR3 protein: CASSVEGSETQYF
V gene: TRBV4-2; clone size: -; D gene: -; J gene: TRBJ2-7; CDR3 DNA: TGTGCCAGCAGCCACGGGACATCCGCTCCGCAGTACTTC; CDR3 protein: CASSHGTSAPQYF
V gene: TRBV7-2; clone size: -; D gene: -; J gene: TRBJ2-2; CDR3 DNA: TGTGCCAGCAGCTTAGCCCCGCGGGGGAACACCGGGGAGCTGTTTTTT; CDR3 protein: CASSLAPRGNTGELFF
V gene: TRBV12-3/TRBV12-4; clone size: -; D gene: -; J gene: TRBJ2-7; CDR3 DNA: TGTGCCAGCAGTTTATATCAGATCTACGAGCAGTACTTC; CDR3 protein: CASSLYQIYEQYF
V gene: TRBV29-1; clone size: few; D gene: -; J gene: TRBJ1-1; CDR3 DNA: TGCAGCGTTGGCCCTATTCCCGGACAGCACAAGAACACTGAAGCTTTCTTT; CDR3 protein: CSVGPIPGQHKNTEAFF
V gene: TRBV28; clone size: few; D gene: -; J gene: TRBJ1-2; CDR3 DNA: TGTGCCAGCAGTAATGGGGGGGGCGACTATGGCTACACCTTC; CDR3 protein: CASSNGGGDYGYTF
V gene: TRBV2; clone size: few; D gene: -; J gene: TRBJ2-5; CDR3 DNA: TGTGCCAGCAGAACAGGGACGCTCCCCCAAGAGACCCAGTACTTC; CDR3 protein: CASRTGTLPQETQYF
V gene: TRBV6-6; clone size: -; D gene: TRBD2; J gene: TRBJ2-7; CDR3 DNA: TGTGCCAGCAGTGCTACTAGCGGACCTTCCTACGAGCAGTACTTC; CDR3 protein: CASSATSGPSYEQYF
V gene: TRBV4-2; clone size: -; D gene: -; J gene: TRBJ2-2; CDR3 DNA: TGTGCCAGCAGCCAAGACCCGGGAAACACCGGGGAGCTGTTTTTT; CDR3 protein: CASSQDPGNTGELFF
V gene: TRBV9; clone size: few; D gene: -; J gene: TRBJ2-3; CDR3 DNA: TGTGCCAGCAGCGTAGCTACCGGCCTTCAGGCCGGAGATACGCAGTATTTT; CDR3 protein: CASSVATGLQAGDTQYF
V gene: TRBV4-3; clone size: -; D gene: -; J gene: TRBJ1-2; CDR3 DNA: TGCGCCAGCAGCCAAGTACCAGGGTTTCCCTACACCTTC; CDR3 protein: CASSQVPGFPYTF
V gene: TRBV7-9; clone size: -; D gene: -; J gene: TRBJ1-4; CDR3 DNA: TGTGCCAGCAGCTTGGGGAGGGTGGTTGTGGAAAAACTGTTTTTT; CDR3 protein: CASSLGRVVVEKLFF
V gene: TRBV5-1; clone size: -; D gene: TRBD1; J gene: TRBJ1-1; CDR3 DNA: TGCGCCAGCAGCCCTCAGGGGGGAGCCACTGAAGCTTTCTTT; CDR3 protein: CASSPQGGATEAFF
V gene: TRBV24-1; clone size: -; D gene: TRBD1; J gene: TRBJ1-5; CDR3 DNA: TGTGCCACCAGTGAAGCTTCGACAGGGGGAAGTCAGCCCCAGCATTTT; CDR3 protein: CATSEASTGGSQPQHF
V gene: TRBV18; clone size: -; D gene: -; J gene: TRBJ1-5; CDR3 DNA: TGTGCCAGCTCGGGCAGGGACAATCAGCCCCAGCATTTT; CDR3 protein: CASSGRDNQPQHF
V gene: TRBV11-2; clone size: -; D gene: -; J gene: TRBJ1-6; CDR3 DNA: TGTGCCAGCAGCTTAGATGGCTCGGGGGGGGATTCCCTCCACTTT; CDR3 protein: CASSLDGSGGDSLHF
V gene: TRBV4-1; clone size: -; D gene: TRBD1; J gene: TRBJ1-5; CDR3 DNA: TGCGCCAGCAGCCAAAACCGGGACAGAAGCAATCAGCCCCAGCATTTT; CDR3 protein: CASSQNRDRSNQPQHF
V gene: TRBV3-1/TRBV3-2; clone size: -; D gene: -; J gene: TRBJ1-4; CDR3 DNA: TGTGCCAGCAGCCAACTGGAAGCGAACGGAAAACTGTTTTTT; CDR3 protein: CASSQLEANGKLFF
V gene: TRBV19; clone size: -; D gene: TRBD1; J gene: TRBJ1-3; CDR3 DNA: TGTGCCAGTAGGGTACCCGGACAGGGGTCTGGAAACACCATATATTTT; CDR3 protein: CASRVPGQGSGNTIYF
V gene: TRBV28; clone size: -; D gene: TRBD1; J gene: TRBJ1-5; CDR3 DNA: TGTGCCAGCAGTTCCCGGGACAGGGGAACATGGCAGCCCCAGCATTTT; CDR3 protein: CASSSRDRGTWQPQHF
V gene: TRBV6-5; clone size: -; D gene: -; J gene: TRBJ1-2; CDR3 DNA: TGTGCCAGCGCACAACAGGGATCAAACTATGGCTACACCTTC; CDR3 protein: CASAQQGSNYGYTF
V gene: TRBV19; clone size: few; D gene: TRBD2; J gene: TRBJ2-2; CDR3 DNA: TGTGCCAGTAGTAGGGGGGGACTAGCGAACACCGGGGAGCTGTTTTTT; CDR3 protein: CASSRGGLANTGELFF
V gene: TRBV6-5; clone size: -; D gene: -; J gene: TRBJ2-7; CDR3 DNA: TGTGCCAGCAGCCAGGGGACGACCTACGAGCAGTACTTC; CDR3 protein: CASSQGTTYEQYF
V gene: TRBV5-5; clone size: -; D gene: -; J gene: TRBJ2-3; CDR3 DNA: TGTGCCAGCAGCTTGGCTCGCACCAGGGTGGAAACAGATACGCAGTATTTT; CDR3 protein: CASSLARTRVETDTQYF
V gene: TRBV10-3; clone size: -; D gene: -; J gene: TRBJ1-5; CDR3 DNA: TGTGCCATCAGCAAACAGGGAGCCGATCAGCCCCAGCATTTT; CDR3 protein: CAISKQGADQPQHF
V gene: TRBV6-5; clone size: -; D gene: TRBD1; J gene: TRBJ1-3; CDR3 DNA: TGTGCCAGCAGGCCCGGGACAGGGGCTGGAAACACCATATATTTT; CDR3 protein: CASRPGTGAGNTIYF
V gene: TRBV3-1/TRBV3-2; clone size: few; D gene: -; J gene: TRBJ1-4; CDR3 DNA: TGTGCCAGCAGCCAACAGGGCGCTCTGAGGGAAAAACTGTTTTTT; CDR3 protein: CASSQQGALREKLFF